The rows below give T cell receptor beta chains drawn from one sample of a study of T cells in Graves' hyperthyroidism and ophthalmopathy. MiXCR was run by TCRdb on the multiplex PCR reads, yielding one entry per CDR3 protein. The repertoire holds around 500,000 distinct CDR3 sequences, approximately 23% seen once, with around 47% in the top ten. The sample taken for sequencing was blood. These receptors were taken from a woman in her 70s with Graves' ophthalmopathy. Both conserved end residues are part of each CDR3. The order of the fields is V gene, J gene, clone size, D gene, CDR3 protein, CDR3 DNA. The D gene is left open where the match is weak. Where a row states a size, it is once, few, many or the class of an expanded clone; other rows omit it.

V: TRBV11-2
J: TRBJ2-7
size: .
D: .
CDR3: CASSWDGWGYEQYF
DNA: TGTGCCAGCAGCTGGGACGGCTGGGGCTACGAGCAGTACTTC

V: TRBV10-3
J: TRBJ2-1
size: .
D: TRBD2
CDR3: CAILAGNEQFF
DNA: TGTGCCATATTAGCGGGCAATGAGCAGTTCTTC

V: TRBV7-9
J: TRBJ2-2
size: .
D: .
CDR3: CASSLVTGVNTGELFF
DNA: TGTGCCAGCAGTTTAGTTACCGGGGTTAACACCGGGGAGCTGTTTTTT

V: TRBV20-1
J: TRBJ1-2
size: .
D: TRBD1
CDR3: CSARGFRTGGAGYTF
DNA: TGCAGTGCTAGAGGTTTCCGGACAGGGGGAGCTGGCTACACCTTC

V: TRBV12-3/TRBV12-4
J: TRBJ2-1
size: .
D: .
CDR3: CASRRTENNEQFF
DNA: TGTGCCAGCAGGAGGACAGAAAACAATGAGCAGTTCTTC

V: TRBV10-3
J: TRBJ1-1
size: few
D: .
CDR3: CAISVGQSLNTEAFF
DNA: TGTGCCATCAGTGTTGGACAGTCCCTGAACACTGAAGCTTTCTTT

V: TRBV28
J: TRBJ2-7
size: many
D: .
CDR3: CASSLLYEQYF
DNA: TGTGCCAGCAGCCTCCTCTACGAGCAGTACTTC

V: TRBV24-1
J: TRBJ2-3
size: .
D: TRBD2
CDR3: CATSDLSGGTDTQYF
DNA: TGTGCCACCAGTGATTTAAGCGGGGGGACAGATACGCAGTATTTT

V: TRBV6-5
J: TRBJ2-2
size: few
D: .
CDR3: CASSYSTGSAWELFF
DNA: TGTGCCAGCAGTTACTCTACAGGGTCGGCCTGGGAGCTGTTTTTT

V: TRBV6-2/TRBV6-3
J: TRBJ2-7
size: .
D: TRBD2
CDR3: CASSRAPFRLGLAGVYEQYF
DNA: TGTGCCAGCAGTAGGGCCCCCTTCAGGCTTGGACTAGCGGGAGTCTACGAGCAGTACTTC